A selection of T cell receptor beta chains follows, all from one sample in a study of metastatic and nonmetastatic thyroid tumors. TCRdb re-analyzed the PCR reads through MiXCR. The sample contains approximately 12,000 clones, roughly 31% of which appear only once. Sequenced input: tumor tissue. The origin of the receptors is a male donor with papillary thyroid cancer or a benign thyroid nodule (not recorded which). Some clones in this sample may be carry-over from other donors' samples. Each CDR3 is given with its conserved first and last residue. D genes are given only for firm matches. A clone size is listed for some rows: how often the clone was seen (once, few, many), or a class if it is expanded.

D gene: TRBD2
J gene: TRBJ2-2
clone size: NA
V gene: TRBV20-1
CDR3 protein: CSAIRTSGRAGTGELFF
CDR3 DNA: TGCAGTGCTATCCGGACTAGCGGGAGGGCCGGGACCGGGGAGCTATTTTTT

D gene: NA
J gene: TRBJ1-1
clone size: few
V gene: TRBV19
CDR3 protein: CASSIQGANTEAFF
CDR3 DNA: TGTGCCAGTAGTATCCAGGGAGCGAACACTGAAGCTTTCTTT

D gene: NA
J gene: TRBJ1-1
clone size: once
V gene: TRBV24-1
CDR3 protein: CATISRTCTEAFF
CDR3 DNA: TGTGCCACCATATCTAGGACATGCACTGAAGCATTCTTT

D gene: NA
J gene: TRBJ2-7
clone size: few
V gene: TRBV10-3
CDR3 protein: CAISESGGPEQYF
CDR3 DNA: TGTGCCATCAGTGAGTCGGGGGGGCCCGAGCAGTACTTC

D gene: NA
J gene: TRBJ2-6
clone size: NA
V gene: TRBV6-2/TRBV6-3
CDR3 protein: CASSTGSSGANVLTF
CDR3 DNA: TGTGCCAGCAGTACGGGAAGTAGTGGGGCCAACGTCCTGACTTTC

D gene: TRBD2
J gene: TRBJ2-3
clone size: many
V gene: TRBV12-3/TRBV12-4
CDR3 protein: CASSLTGGPGSPDTQYF
CDR3 DNA: TGTGCCAGCAGTTTGACGGGAGGGCCGGGTTCCCCAGATACGCAGTATTTT

D gene: TRBD1
J gene: TRBJ1-2
clone size: medium-sized
V gene: TRBV20-1
CDR3 protein: CSATRGRTGVSGYTF
CDR3 DNA: TGCAGTGCTACCCGTGGACGGACAGGGGTATCTGGCTACACCTTC

D gene: TRBD2
J gene: TRBJ2-2
clone size: many
V gene: TRBV7-3
CDR3 protein: CASSPREREPGELFF
CDR3 DNA: TGTGCCAGCAGCCCTCGGGAGCGGGAGCCCGGGGAGCTGTTTTTT

D gene: NA
J gene: TRBJ1-3
clone size: few
V gene: TRBV6-6
CDR3 protein: CASSYTRSGNTIYF
CDR3 DNA: TGTGCCAGCAGTTACACACGCTCTGGAAACACCATATATTTT

D gene: TRBD2
J gene: TRBJ2-2
clone size: many
V gene: TRBV20-1
CDR3 protein: CSARLAGGMTTGELFF
CDR3 DNA: TGCAGTGCGAGACTAGCGGGGGGGATGACCACCGGGGAGCTGTTTTTT

D gene: NA
J gene: TRBJ2-7
clone size: few
V gene: TRBV12-3/TRBV12-4
CDR3 protein: CASSFGGASYEQYF
CDR3 DNA: TGTGCCAGCAGTTTTGGAGGGGCCTCCTACGAGCAGTACTTC

D gene: NA
J gene: TRBJ2-7
clone size: few
V gene: TRBV6-2/TRBV6-3
CDR3 protein: CASSHSVGQPGLRVQYF
CDR3 DNA: TGTGCCAGCAGTCACTCTGTGGGGCAACCTGGTCTCAGAGTGCAGTACTTC